This TCR beta chain comes out of a study of shared clonotypes between healthy human individuals. This CDR3 is 18 amino acids long. Trimming took off 2 bases at V and 0 bases at J, with 17 bases between the two ends. Germline V CDR1 and CDR2: MDHEN, SYDVKM. Whole-study results and caveats: It was anticipated that sequencing depth would influence how many clonotypes donors shared.

Genomic DNA from each subset was divided evenly over several immunoSEQ plates. Libraries were prepared by immunoSEQ multiplex PCR; TCRdb keeps only in-frame clonotypes and omits some of them. The table includes 2,500,000 or so clones, 85% to 95% detected once. A word on this clone: The antigen remains undetermined.

This sequence originates from a man younger than 35 in good health. Some clones in this sample may be carry-over from other donors' samples. The sequencing input was naive CD4+ T cells from PBMCs. Stated subset: CD45RA+ positively selected. The V gene is TRBV28, the J gene TRBJ2-4; D is possibly TRBD2 (6 bases). The CDR3 nucleotides read TGTGCCAGCAGTTTAAGCGTAGCGGTGGGGGGAGCCAAAAACATTCAGTACTTC. Protein product: CASSLSVAVGGAKNIQYF.